This is a list of T cell receptor beta chains from one sample in a study of T cells after yellow fever vaccination. A single record per CDR3 protein comes from TCRdb applying MiXCR to the 5' RACE reads. The data show some 170,000 distinct CDR3 sequences, about a tenth seen once. The material sequenced was CD8+ T cells sorted from PBMCs, taken 45 days after the yellow fever booster vaccination. Source of these receptors: a man between 18 and 29 years old who received the YFV17D yellow fever vaccine. Both conserved end residues are part of each CDR3. The D gene is left open where the match is weak. A row's size may be missing; if present it is once, few, many or a size class.

J	D	size	V	CDR3	DNA
TRBJ1-1	NA	few	TRBV4-1	CASSQVSMNTEAFF	TGCGCCAGCAGCCAAGTCAGCATGAACACTGAAGCTTTCTTT
TRBJ2-4	NA	few	TRBV4-1	CASSQLGTLAKNIQYF	TGCGCCAGCAGCCAACTAGGCACCCTAGCCAAAAACATTCAGTACTTC
TRBJ2-7	TRBD1	many	TRBV27	CASRPYYRRTGVAHEQYF	TGTGCCAGCAGACCATACTACAGGAGGACAGGGGTGGCCCACGAGCAGTACTTC
TRBJ2-1	NA	many	TRBV4-1	CASSQERRGVDEQFF	TGCGCCAGCAGCCAAGAGCGACGGGGAGTCGATGAGCAGTTCTTC
TRBJ1-3	NA	many	TRBV12-3/TRBV12-4	CASGWGNNIYF	TGTGCCAGCGGGTGGGGAAACAACATATATTTT
TRBJ1-1	TRBD1	few	TRBV7-8	CASSLRDRDEAFF	TGTGCCAGCAGCTTGAGGGACAGGGATGAAGCTTTCTTT
TRBJ2-1	TRBD1	few	TRBV27	CASSLGQGLQFF	TGTGCCAGCAGTTTAGGACAGGGGTTACAGTTCTTC
TRBJ1-2	NA	NA	TRBV7-9	CASSLGARGNGYTF	TGTGCCAGCAGCTTGGGAGCCAGGGGTAATGGCTACACCTTC
TRBJ2-7	NA	NA	TRBV20-1	CSAPGLGDDEQYF	TGCAGTGCTCCGGGACTCGGGGACGACGAGCAGTACTTC
TRBJ2-7	NA	many	TRBV12-3/TRBV12-4	CASSLGRPYEQYF	TGTGCCAGCAGTTTAGGGCGTCCCTACGAGCAGTACTTC
TRBJ2-3	NA	many	TRBV7-9	CASRSIPPDTQYF	TGTGCCAGCAGATCAATTCCCCCAGATACGCAGTATTTT
TRBJ2-5	TRBD2	few	TRBV15	CATSSFSGGGETQYF	TGTGCCACCAGCTCCTTTAGCGGGGGGGGAGAGACCCAGTACTTC